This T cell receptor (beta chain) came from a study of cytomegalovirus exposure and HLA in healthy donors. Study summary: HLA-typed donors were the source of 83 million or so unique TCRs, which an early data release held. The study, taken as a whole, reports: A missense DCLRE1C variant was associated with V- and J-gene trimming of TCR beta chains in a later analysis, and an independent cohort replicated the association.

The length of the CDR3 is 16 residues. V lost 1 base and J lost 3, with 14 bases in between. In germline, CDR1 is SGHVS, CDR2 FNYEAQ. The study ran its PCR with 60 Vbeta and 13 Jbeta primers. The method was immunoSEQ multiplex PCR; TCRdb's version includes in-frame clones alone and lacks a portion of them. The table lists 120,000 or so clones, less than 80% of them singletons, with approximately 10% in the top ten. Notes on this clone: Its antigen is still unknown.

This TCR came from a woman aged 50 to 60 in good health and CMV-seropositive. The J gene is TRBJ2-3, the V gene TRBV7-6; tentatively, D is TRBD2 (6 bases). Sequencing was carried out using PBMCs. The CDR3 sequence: CASSLVMQGGTDTQYF. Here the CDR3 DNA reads TGTGCCAGCAGCTTAGTAATGCAGGGAGGTACAGATACGCAGTATTTT.